Listed below are T cell receptor beta chains from one sample, sequenced in a study of blood T cells in healthy people across ages. TCRdb itself ran the 5' RACE reads through MiXCR, one entry per CDR3 protein. The data hold 1.5 million to 1.8 million distinct CDR3 sequences, with about 45% observed a single time. Sequencing was done on a sample of blood. The receptors come from a woman younger than 35 in good health. Both conserved end residues are part of each CDR3. A D gene is named only where the DNA matches it firmly. The listing skips clone size in some rows; elsewhere it reads once, few, many or a size class.

abundance	d_gene	v_gene	j_gene	CDR3aa	CDR3nt
.	.	TRBV6-1	TRBJ1-1	CASSDRGSPNTEAFF	TGTGCCAGCAGTGATAGGGGCTCCCCGAACACTGAAGCTTTCTTT
.	.	TRBV7-2	TRBJ2-1	CASSLRVSSYNEQFF	TGTGCCAGCAGCTTAAGGGTTAGCTCCTACAATGAGCAGTTCTTC
few	.	TRBV7-3	TRBJ2-1	CASSLRVEDNEQFF	TGTGCCAGCAGCTTAAGAGTAGAAGACAATGAGCAGTTCTTC
.	.	TRBV27	TRBJ2-5	CASSLSLEGVEQYF	TGTGCCAGCAGTTTAAGTCTAGAGGGCGTTGAGCAGTACTTC
few	.	TRBV4-3	TRBJ2-5	CASSQLLSQGIQETQYF	TGCGCCAGCAGCCAGCTGCTCTCTCAGGGGATACAAGAGACCCAGTACTTC
.	.	TRBV24-1	TRBJ2-6	CATRRVSGANVLTF	TGTGCCACCAGAAGGGTTTCTGGGGCCAACGTCCTGACTTTC
many	TRBD1	TRBV18	TRBJ2-1	CASSPGQGYNEQFF	TGCGCCAGCAGCCCGGGACAGGGGTACAATGAGCAGTTCTTC
many	.	TRBV5-1	TRBJ2-3	CASSLDGSLMDTQYF	TGCGCCAGCAGCTTGGATGGTAGTCTAATGGATACGCAGTATTTT
.	.	TRBV10-3	TRBJ2-5	CAISESPRGETQYF	TGTGCCATCAGTGAGTCGCCTAGAGGCGAGACCCAGTACTTC
.	.	TRBV14	TRBJ1-4	CASSQADSSEKLFF	TGTGCCAGCAGCCAAGCGGACTCATCCGAAAAACTGTTTTTT
.	.	TRBV18	TRBJ1-1	CASSPPAWLTEAFF	TGTGCCAGCTCACCACCGGCTTGGTTGACTGAAGCTTTCTTT
.	TRBD2	TRBV5-1	TRBJ2-5	CASSRTSEETQYF	TGTGCCAGCAGCCGGACTAGCGAAGAGACCCAGTACTTC
few	TRBD1	TRBV24-1	TRBJ1-2	CATSDQGQGAVGYTF	TGTGCCACCAGTGACCAAGGACAGGGGGCTGTTGGCTACACCTTC
many	.	TRBV12-3/TRBV12-4	TRBJ2-7	CASSIGPSYEQYF	TGTGCCAGCAGTATCGGGCCCTCCTACGAGCAGTACTTC
few	.	TRBV29-1	TRBJ2-7	CSVEGSDGYEQYF	TGCAGCGTTGAGGGTTCAGACGGGTACGAGCAGTACTTC
.	.	TRBV27	TRBJ2-7	CASSFGAGPTYEQYF	TGTGCCAGCAGTTTCGGTGCTGGGCCCACCTACGAGCAGTACTTC
.	.	TRBV7-2	TRBJ2-7	CASSTSSSYEQYF	TGTGCCAGCAGCACTTCGTCCTCCTACGAGCAGTACTTC
.	.	TRBV7-9	TRBJ2-3	CASRDGLDTDTQYF	TGTGCCAGCAGGGATGGACTCGACACAGATACGCAGTATTTT
few	.	TRBV7-8	TRBJ2-1	CASSLLDKPSYNEQFF	TGTGCCAGCAGCTTGTTGGACAAACCTTCCTACAATGAGCAGTTCTTC
.	.	TRBV11-3	TRBJ2-3	CACSHTVGPGDTQYF	TGTGCCTGCAGCCATACGGTCGGACCCGGGGATACGCAGTATTTT
few	TRBD2	TRBV11-2	TRBJ2-5	CASSLEAGGTRETQYF	TGTGCCAGCAGCTTAGAAGCGGGGGGGACGCGGGAGACCCAGTACTTC
once	.	TRBV29-1	TRBJ2-6	CSVNATDSGANVLTF	TGCAGCGTTAATGCGACGGACTCTGGGGCCAACGTCCTGACTTTC
.	.	TRBV20-1	TRBJ2-3	CSARDRGGNPSTDTQYF	TGCAGTGCTAGAGATCGCGGAGGCAACCCGAGCACAGATACGCAGTATTTT
.	TRBD2	TRBV30	TRBJ2-7	CAWSFGGGYEQYF	TGTGCCTGGAGTTTCGGGGGAGGGTACGAGCAGTACTTC
.	.	TRBV21-1	TRBJ1-1	CASSRQGEDTEAFF	TGTGCCAGCAGCCGACAGGGGGAGGACACTGAAGCTTTCTTT
.	.	TRBV12-3/TRBV12-4	TRBJ1-5	CASSLVGPNSNQPQHF	TGTGCCAGCAGTTTAGTGGGACCTAATAGCAATCAGCCCCAGCATTTT
few	.	TRBV6-2/TRBV6-3	TRBJ2-4	CASTLGNIQYF	TGTGCCAGTACCCTAGGGAACATTCAGTACTTC
.	TRBD2	TRBV7-9	TRBJ2-1	CASSLPVIAGQHNEQFF	TGTGCCAGCAGCCTCCCCGTGATAGCGGGGCAACACAATGAGCAGTTCTTC
.	.	TRBV5-1	TRBJ2-5	CASSPDRRIYQETQYF	TGCGCCAGCAGCCCTGACAGGAGAATTTACCAAGAGACCCAGTACTTC
few	.	TRBV20-1	TRBJ2-3	CSARRRGGGKDTQYF	TGCAGTGCTAGACGCCGGGGAGGGGGGAAAGATACGCAGTATTTT
.	TRBD1	TRBV27	TRBJ1-2	CASRTGDDGYTF	TGTGCCAGCAGGACAGGGGACGATGGCTACACCTTC
.	TRBD1	TRBV2	TRBJ2-1	CASSEETGERFF	TGTGCCAGCAGTGAAGAGACAGGGGAACGGTTCTTC
few	.	TRBV3-1	TRBJ2-3	CASSQEGFLAASTDTQYF	TGTGCCAGCAGCCAAGAGGGGTTTCTAGCCGCTAGCACAGATACGCAGTATTTT
many	TRBD2	TRBV6-9	TRBJ2-7	CATAGTKTYEQYF	TGTGCCACCGCCGGGACTAAGACCTACGAGCAGTACTTC
.	.	TRBV7-9	TRBJ1-4	CASSLNRAFNEKLFF	TGTGCCAGCAGCTTAAACCGGGCCTTTAATGAAAAACTGTTTTTT
few	.	TRBV27	TRBJ1-1	CASRGLITEAFF	TGTGCCAGCAGGGGACTGATCACTGAAGCTTTCTTT
.	.	TRBV20-1	TRBJ2-1	CSAAHRRSGALNEQFF	TGCAGTGCCGCCCACCGACGGAGCGGAGCGCTAAATGAGCAGTTCTTC
.	.	TRBV11-2	TRBJ2-7	CASSLDLGGYEQYF	TGTGCCAGCAGCTTAGACTTAGGGGGCTACGAGCAGTACTTC
few	.	TRBV7-6	TRBJ2-7	CASSGWVHEQYF	TGTGCCAGCAGCGGGTGGGTTCACGAGCAGTACTTC
.	.	TRBV6-2/TRBV6-3	TRBJ2-3	CASGKGSDTQYF	TGTGCCAGCGGGAAGGGGTCTGATACGCAGTATTTT
many	TRBD2	TRBV29-1	TRBJ2-3	CSVELAGGGGTDTQYF	TGCAGCGTTGAACTAGCGGGAGGTGGAGGCACAGATACGCAGTATTTT
few	TRBD1	TRBV2	TRBJ1-2	CASSTTGAGGYTF	TGTGCCAGCAGTACGACAGGGGCCGGTGGCTACACCTTC
.	TRBD2	TRBV27	TRBJ2-7	CASRDYIYNEQYF	TGTGCCAGCCGGGACTACATTTACAATGAGCAGTACTTC
few	.	TRBV29-1	TRBJ2-5	CSVKASLETQYF	TGCAGCGTCAAGGCTAGTTTAGAGACCCAGTACTTC
few	.	TRBV4-3	TRBJ2-5	CASSQGVRGEETQYF	TGCGCCAGCAGCCAAGGGGTGCGGGGCGAAGAGACCCAGTACTTC
.	.	TRBV14	TRBJ1-1	CASSQGYLQASRNTEAFF	TGTGCCAGCAGCCAAGGTTATTTGCAGGCTTCGCGGAACACTGAAGCTTTCTTT
few	.	TRBV21-1	TRBJ2-6	CASSKGRDSGANVLTF	TGTGCCAGCAGCAAAGGGAGGGACTCTGGGGCCAACGTCCTGACTTTC
.	TRBD2	TRBV28	TRBJ2-2	CASSLLAGGRTGELFF	TGTGCCAGCAGTTTATTAGCGGGAGGTCGTACCGGGGAGCTGTTTTTT
.	.	TRBV27	TRBJ2-7	CASSTIATDYEQYF	TGTGCCAGCAGTACGATAGCGACTGATTACGAGCAGTACTTC
.	.	TRBV7-7	TRBJ2-7	CASSYKAGNEQYF	TGTGCTAGCAGTTATAAGGCCGGGAACGAGCAGTACTTC
.	TRBD2	TRBV3-1	TRBJ2-4	CASSITSGGIRYF	TGTGCCAGCAGCATTACCTCGGGAGGAATTCGGTACTTC
.	TRBD2	TRBV10-3	TRBJ2-7	CAISPGLGSEQYF	TGTGCCATCAGCCCGGGACTAGGCTCCGAGCAGTACTTC
.	TRBD2	TRBV5-5	TRBJ2-1	CASSRPGLAGNNEQFF	TGTGCCAGCAGCCGACCGGGACTAGCGGGGAACAATGAGCAGTTCTTC
.	.	TRBV28	TRBJ1-4	CASTTHGNEKLFF	TGTGCCAGCACCACCCACGGGAATGAAAAACTGTTTTTT
.	TRBD1	TRBV7-2	TRBJ2-7	CASSNKGQGDYEQYF	TGTGCCAGCAGCAACAAAGGACAGGGAGACTACGAGCAGTACTTC
few	.	TRBV5-1	TRBJ2-1	CASSTRSSYNEQFF	TGTGCCAGCAGCACTAGGAGCTCCTACAATGAGCAGTTCTTC
.	.	TRBV20-1	TRBJ2-7	CSAVVLSPYEQYF	TGCAGTGCTGTAGTGCTGAGCCCCTACGAGCAGTACTTC
few	TRBD1	TRBV9	TRBJ1-4	CASSVRDRANEKLFF	TGTGCCAGCAGCGTTCGGGACAGGGCTAATGAAAAACTGTTTTTT